The 23 T cell receptor beta chains below were found in one sample sequenced in a study of PD-1 blockade in classical Hodgkin lymphoma. Method: immunoSEQ multiplex PCR; TCRdb's copy keeps in-frame clones and lacks some. The profile shows over 25,000 clones, 70% to 80% of them singletons. Autologous stem cell transplantation was followed by relapse in every patient, and brentuximab vedotin exposure varied. CD4+ T cells were purified from thawed PBMCs by negative selection. The material sequenced was CD4+ T cells from blood, taken at baseline. Receptors were obtained from a human donor with classical Hodgkin lymphoma.

The rearrangement links TRBV2 to TRBJ2-2, with D unclear. This CDR3 has 14 amino acids. The V gene lost 7 bases and the J gene lost 6 bases, with 15 bases spanning the gap. Germline lookup yields CDR1 SNHLY and CDR2 FYNNEI. The CDR3 nucleotides are TGTGCCAGCACCGAAGGAAGGGCTCCCGGGGAGCTGTTTTTT. Translated: CASTEGRAPGELFF.

The chain links TRBV30 to TRBJ1-1; weak D call: TRBD1 (6 bases). CDR1 is GTSNPN, CDR2 SVGIG, per germline (reference sequence). The CDR3 runs to 15 residues. V was pared by 3 bases and J by 2 bases, with 16 bases between. For the CDR3, the DNA is TGTGCCTGGAGGACCGGGCGACAGGCAAACACTGAAGCTTTCTTT. This sequence encodes CAWRTGRQANTEAFF.

J is TRBJ2-5 and V is TRBV6-6; TRBD2 might be the D (5 bases). V shed 6 bases and J shed 2 bases, with 10 bases lying between them. Germline CDR1 reads MNHNY; CDR2 reads SVGAGI (reference sequence). The length of the CDR3 is 13 residues. In DNA form, the CDR3 reads TGTGCCAGCAGAACCCGACTACAAGAGACCCAGTACTTC. It specifies CASRTRLQETQYF.

The chain employs TRBV7-6 and TRBJ1-1, with D maybe TRBD1 (5 bases). V lost 2 bases to trimming and J lost 0 bases, with 13 bases between them. The CDR3 has 16 amino acids. CDR1 SGHVS and CDR2 FNYEAQ come from the germline V gene. The CDR3 DNA is TGTGCCAGCAGCTTAAGGGCAGGGACGATGAACACTGAAGCTTTCTTT. Its protein product is CASSLRAGTMNTEAFF.

This chain uses TRBV7-2 with TRBJ2-3; 9 bases are shared with TRBD2. The germline CDR1 and CDR2 sequences are SGHTA and FQGNSA. Trimming removed 1 base from V and 1 base from J; junction bases left unmatched: 12. CDR3 size: 19 residues. The chain's CDR3 is CASSLEPLQRGAGTDTQYF. CDR3 nucleotides: TGTGCCAGCAGCTTAGAACCCCTTCAGCGGGGGGCTGGCACAGATACGCAGTATTTT.

The genes are TRBV29-1 and TRBJ1-1; D is uncertain. Trimming left V 4 bases short and J 11 bases short, with 11 bases between. The CDR3 totals 10 residues. Germline-derived CDR1 and CDR2 are SQVTM and ANQGSEA. The CDR3: CSVGQVGAFF. The CDR3 nucleotides are TGCAGCGTTGGCCAGGTAGGGGCTTTCTTT.

The sample holds a few counts of this clone. The CDR3 region is CAAYVYGYTF. In DNA, the CDR3 is TGTGCCGCTTACGTATATGGCTACACCTTC. This chain joins TRBV19 and TRBJ1-2, with D unresolved. Germline CDR1 is LNHDA and CDR2 is SQIVND (reference sequence). CDR3 length: 10 amino acids. V lost 11 bases and J 5 bases, leaving 9 bases between the germline ends.

The rearrangement joins TRBV15 to TRBJ2-5; D gene unclear. CDR3 length: 13 residues. Between the trimmed V and J ends, which lost 0 bases and 5 bases, there was a span of 7 bases. Germline V gene lookup returns CDR1 LNHNV and CDR2 YYDKDF (reference sequence). The CDR3 nucleotides read TGTGCCACCAGCAGAGATTCCTCGGAGACCCAGTACTTC. This codes for CATSRDSSETQYF. The whole variable domain, filled in from reference TRBV15 and TRBJ2-5, reads DAMVIQNPRYQVTQFGKPVTLSCSQTLNHNVMYWYQQKSSQAPKLLFHYYDKDFNNEADTPDNFQSRRPNTSFCFLDIRSPGLGDTAMYLCATSRDSSETQYFGPGTRLLVL.

V and J are TRBV11-2 and TRBJ2-7; D not certain. The V and J ends lost 1 base and 6 bases respectively, with 13 bases between them. The length of the CDR3 is 14 residues. CDR1 and CDR2 (germline): SGHAT, FQNNGV. The CDR3 DNA reads as TGTGCCAGCAGCTTAGGGGTCGGAAGATCCGAGCAGTACTTC. It is translated as CASSLGVGRSEQYF.

This clone was observed a single time. This chain connects TRBV19 to TRBJ2-6; D gene ambiguous. Trimming removed 6 bases from V and 0 bases from J, with 9 bases in between. This CDR3 contains 15 residues. Looked up from germline, CDR1 is LNHDA and CDR2 is SQIVND (reference sequence). DNA for the CDR3: TGTGCCAGTAGAGACGGAGCCTCTGGGGCCAACGTCCTGACTTTC. Protein sequence: CASRDGASGANVLTF.

The chain couples TRBV19 to TRBJ1-1; 7 bases align to TRBD1. CDR1 and CDR2 (germline): LNHDA, SQIVND (reference sequence). There are 15 residues in the CDR3. The ends lost 5 bases at V and 4 bases at J; junction bases unmatched: 10. The CDR3 is CASSAQGGGRTEAFF. The CDR3 DNA reads TGTGCCAGTAGTGCCCAGGGAGGGGGCCGCACTGAAGCTTTCTTT.

This rearrangement joins TRBV30 to TRBJ2-1; tentatively, D is TRBD2 (6 bases). Germline CDR1 reads GTSNPN; CDR2 reads SVGIG (reference sequence). This CDR3 is 14 amino acids long. V shed 3 bases and J shed 1 base, with 10 bases lying between them. The CDR3, as DNA: TGTGCCTGGAGCCTGGCGGGGTCCTACAATGAGCAGTTCTTC. It encodes CAWSLAGSYNEQFF.

The chain employs TRBV6-4 and TRBJ2-2; a weak D match, TRBD1 (5 bases). This CDR3 spans 14 amino acids. The germline CDR1 and CDR2 sequences are MRHNA and SNTAGT. V was shortened by 5 bases and J by 1 base, with 8 bases between the two germline ends. Here the CDR3 reads CASSRTLNTGELFF. The CDR3 DNA follows: TGTGCCAGCAGTCGGACACTGAACACCGGGGAGCTGTTTTTT.

This rearrangement joins TRBV6-1 to TRBJ2-1; D call uncertain. Germline CDR1 reads MNHNS; CDR2 reads SASEGT. The CDR3 has 14 residues. Trimming left V 0 bases short and J 6 bases short, with 9 bases between. The CDR3 DNA follows: TGTGCCAGCAGTGAAGCGGGCCTCCCCAATGAGCAGTTCTTC. It specifies CASSEAGLPNEQFF.

The genes are TRBV7-9 and TRBJ2-1; 9 nucleotides match TRBD2. The CDR3 length is 16 residues. Trimming cost V 3 bases and J 5 bases; bases outside gene matches: 8. Germline CDR1 is SEHNR and CDR2 is FQNEAQ (reference sequence). The CDR3 nucleotides read TGTGCCAGCAGCTTGGGGACCGGGACTAGCAACAATGAGCAGTTCTTC. It is translated as CASSLGTGTSNNEQFF.

V usage is TRBV19 and J usage is TRBJ1-6, with TRBD1 as a possible D gene (5 bases). CDR1 and CDR2 (germline): LNHDA, SQIVND (reference sequence). V shed 5 bases and J shed 8 bases, with 10 bases lying between them. The CDR3 runs 13 residues. The CDR3 coding sequence is TGTGCCAGTAGTTCCACAGGAGATTCACCCCTCCACTTT. Protein: CASSSTGDSPLHF.

There are a few counts of this clone. The genes are TRBV6-5 and TRBJ1-2; 8 bases are a match to TRBD1. The germline CDR1 and CDR2 sequences are MNHEY and SVGAGI. V was clipped by 6 bases and J by 6 bases; unmatched bases: 3. This CDR3 has 12 residues. CDR3 in DNA: TGTGCCAGCAGAAGGGACAGGAATGGCTACACCTTC. It codes for CASRRDRNGYTF.

The rearrangement links TRBV6-5 to TRBJ1-2, with 8 bases that match TRBD1. Trimming took 6 bases from V and 6 from J; bases not matched to a gene: 12. Per germline, CDR1 MNHEY and CDR2 SVGAGI. The CDR3 is made up of 15 amino acids. The CDR3 sequence: CASSPPAGGANGYTF. The CDR3 DNA reads as TGTGCCAGCAGCCCCCCCGCAGGGGGCGCGAATGGCTACACCTTC.

This chain uses TRBV9 with TRBJ2-1; D is uncertain. V was pared by 1 base and J by 4 bases, with 12 bases between. The CDR3 extends over 15 amino acids. From germline, CDR1 is SGDLS and CDR2 YYNGEE. CDR3 loop: CASSVQDDGYNEQFF. CDR3 DNA: TGTGCCAGCAGCGTACAGGATGACGGATACAATGAGCAGTTCTTC. Full variable domain (outside the CDR3, taken from reference TRBV9 and TRBJ2-1): DSGVTQTPKHLITATGQRVTLRCSPRSGDLSVYWYQQSLDQGLQFLIQYYNGEERAKGNILERFSAQQFPDLHSELNLSSLELGDSALYFCASSVQDDGYNEQFFGPGTRLTVL.

The gene calls are TRBV9 and TRBJ1-1, with 7 bases identical to TRBD1. Germline trimming cut 4 bases from V and 4 bases from J; bases unmatched to any gene: 10. The CDR3 runs to 15 residues. Germline V gene lookup returns CDR1 SGDLS and CDR2 YYNGEE. The CDR3 region has the DNA TGTGCCAGCAGCCCGAGACAGGGTCTAAGCACTGAAGCTTTCTTT. This gives the protein CASSPRQGLSTEAFF. Complete variable domain (other parts from reference TRBV9 and TRBJ1-1): DSGVTQTPKHLITATGQRVTLRCSPRSGDLSVYWYQQSLDQGLQFLIQYYNGEERAKGNILERFSAQQFPDLHSELNLSSLELGDSALYFCASSPRQGLSTEAFFGQGTRLTVV.

The chain carries TRBV15 and TRBJ1-5; maybe TRBD1 (5 bases). V dropped 8 bases and J dropped 0 bases, with 11 bases sitting between them. The CDR3 is 14 amino acids. CDR1 LNHNV and CDR2 YYDKDF come from the germline V gene (reference sequence). The chain's CDR3 is CATGDYLSNQPQHF. The CDR3, as DNA: TGTGCCACCGGGGACTACCTTAGCAATCAGCCCCAGCATTTT.

This clone has only a few counts. The chain combines TRBV7-2 with TRBJ2-7; D might be TRBD2 (6 bases). The CDR3 totals 15 residues. Germline assignment: CDR1 SGHTA and CDR2 FQGNSA. V gave up 5 bases and J gave up 5 bases, with 19 bases separating them. In DNA, the CDR3 is TGTGCCAGCAGCGGCGGTTCTAGCGCCCGTCACGAGCAGTACTTC. Protein: CASSGGSSARHEQYF. The whole variable domain, remainder taken from reference TRBV7-2 and TRBJ2-7, is GAGVSQSPSNKVTEKGKDVELRCDPISGHTALYWYRQSLGQGLEFLIYFQGNSAPDKSGLPSDRFSAERTGGSVSTLTIQRTQQEDSAVYLCASSGGSSARHEQYFGPGTRLTVT.

This clone was recorded a few times. The CDR3 coding sequence is TGTGCCAGCAGCCCCCACGGGGGGGGAGGAGAGACCCAGTACTTC. Translation gives CASSPHGGGGETQYF. The rearrangement uses TRBV9 and TRBJ2-5, with 8 bases fitting TRBD2. Germline V gives CDR1 SGDLS, CDR2 YYNGEE. Trimming cost V 4 bases and J 4 bases; bases outside gene matches: 9. The CDR3 runs 15 residues.